This T cell receptor (beta chain) was obtained from a study of blood T cell repertoires in COVID-19. Study information: Acute and convalescent COVID-19 samples came from the United States, Italy and Spain. PBMCs, B-cell-depleted T cells, or T cells provided the cDNA or gDNA that made up the material.

Libraries were prepared by immunoSEQ multiplex PCR; TCRdb keeps only in-frame clonotypes and omits some of them. This sample yields about 330,000 clones, of which over 70% are seen a single time; around 5% belongs to the top ten. The V and J ends lost 5 bases and 4 bases respectively, with 14 bases between them. This CDR3 is built from 14 residues. Germline V gives CDR1 MDHEN, CDR2 SYDVKM. Recovered Cohort 3 donors showed two negative PCRs, clearance, or symptom resolution. The sequenced sample was PBMCs or T cells enriched from blood (not recorded which). The chain couples TRBV28 to TRBJ1-2; a possible D gene is TRBD1 (5 bases). The sequence was collected from a man aged 25-45 years who had recovered from COVID-19. CDR3 in DNA: TGTGCCAGCAGTCGCTCAGGGATATTCTATGGCTACACCTTC. The encoded protein is CASSRSGIFYGYTF.